A single sample gave rise to the 4 T cell receptor beta chains below, sequenced in a study of blood T cell repertoires in COVID-19. TCRdb's table, derived via immunoSEQ multiplex PCR, lists solely in-frame clones and lacks some. The sample holds more than 300,000 clones; under 95% are singletons and the top ten take around a sixth. Source material: PBMCs or T cells enriched from blood (not recorded which). All receptors derive from a woman in her thirties who had recovered from COVID-19.

This sequence joins TRBV5-1 and TRBJ2-1; perhaps TRBD1 as D (6 bases). CDR1 SGHRS and CDR2 YFSETQ come from the germline V gene. The CDR3 runs 16 residues. V lost 7 bases to trimming and J lost 0 bases, with 17 bases between them. The CDR3 region has the DNA TGCGCCAGCCGGGCCTACAGGGCGAGCTCCTACAATGAGCAGTTCTTC. Translating gives CASRAYRASSYNEQFF.

As DNA, the CDR3 is TGCGCCAGCAGTCCCGATAGGGGAACTAATGAAAAACTGTTTTTT. Translated: CASSPDRGTNEKLFF. The chain recombines TRBV23-1 with TRBJ1-4, with D tentatively TRBD1 (5 bases). TRBV23-1 is flagged as an ORF with uncertain function. V dropped 4 bases and J dropped 1 base, with 10 bases sitting between them. The CDR3 contains 15 residues.

The CDR3 coding sequence is TGTGCCAGCAGTTACTCCGTCGGCGGAGGCTACACCTTC. It encodes CASSYSVGGGYTF. The V and J genes are TRBV6-2 or TRBV6-3 and TRBJ1-2; D is uncertain. Looked up from germline, CDR1 is MNHEY and CDR2 is SVGEGT. Between the trimmed V and J ends, which lost 0 bases and 8 bases, there was a span of 10 bases. The CDR3 runs 13 residues.

The chain is built from TRBV28 and TRBJ1-1, with TRBD1 identical over 8 bases. Trimming cost V 5 bases and J 7 bases; bases outside gene matches: 3. The CDR3 loop spans 12 amino acids. Germline assignment: CDR1 MDHEN and CDR2 SYDVKM. CDR3 loop: CASSAGGFEAFF. Here the CDR3 DNA reads TGTGCCAGCAGTGCAGGGGGCTTTGAAGCTTTCTTT.